This entry concerns a single T cell receptor beta chain. Its target antigen remains unknown. No clone much larger than this one lies a single base away; base qualities are absent. The data derive from a study of chemoradiotherapy in HPV16-positive cancers (dated by TCRdb to 2021 to 2024). About the full investigation: Candidate HPV-specific T-cell clones and common TCR motifs were defined by functional T-cell assays performed on cells from a couple of HPV16-positive patients. Whether T-cell immunity against the HPV oncoproteins E6 and E7 changes during chemoradiotherapy and whether survival is affected by this immunity were examined in the study. The candidate HPV-specific TCRs and motifs were subsequently tracked in TCR repertoires obtained from 90 or so patients with HPV-related cancers.

Repertoires were sampled repeatedly over the course of chemoradiotherapy so that clonal expansion in the tumor microenvironment could be followed. At the junction V is shortened by 1 base and J by 3 bases; bases outside the gene matches: 4. The CDR3 has 17 amino acids, counting the end cysteine and phenylalanine. The kept DNA is CDR3 alone, 51 bases in frame from the first base. The CDR1 and CDR2 encoded by the germline V gene are LGHNA and YNFKEQ. The library relied on the immunoSEQ multiplex PCR assay. This immuneACCESS table, as held by TCRdb, lists in-frame sequences with V and J called but not all clones. Of the missing ones, under half trace to an unresolved V gene in checked studies; the others have no known cause. This sample comprises 30,000 to 40,000 clones, 76% of them detected only once. The biggest ten clones account for around 5.2% of the sample. Overall study results and their limits: Expansion of candidate HPV-specific clones and E7-related TCR motifs was observed in the tumor microenvironment during treatment, whereas no such expansion was observed for non-HPV-specific T cells. Among HPV16-positive patients, expansion of HPV-responsive T cells during chemoradiotherapy was associated with better recurrence-free survival. The survival association was reported for HPV16-positive patients, and the functional definition of HPV-specific T cells was derived from only a couple of HPV16-positive patients.

The sample consisted of blood, taken from a patient who underwent chemoradiotherapy. This sequence uses TRBV4-2 and TRBJ2-3; a stretch of 13 junction bases matches TRBD2. This clonotype was obtained from a human donor with HPV-associated anogenital cancer. CDR3 reads: CASSQGPGLAGTDTQYF. The nucleotide sequence reads as follows: TGTGCCAGCAGCCAAGGCCCGGGACTAGCGGGGACAGATACGCAGTATTTT.